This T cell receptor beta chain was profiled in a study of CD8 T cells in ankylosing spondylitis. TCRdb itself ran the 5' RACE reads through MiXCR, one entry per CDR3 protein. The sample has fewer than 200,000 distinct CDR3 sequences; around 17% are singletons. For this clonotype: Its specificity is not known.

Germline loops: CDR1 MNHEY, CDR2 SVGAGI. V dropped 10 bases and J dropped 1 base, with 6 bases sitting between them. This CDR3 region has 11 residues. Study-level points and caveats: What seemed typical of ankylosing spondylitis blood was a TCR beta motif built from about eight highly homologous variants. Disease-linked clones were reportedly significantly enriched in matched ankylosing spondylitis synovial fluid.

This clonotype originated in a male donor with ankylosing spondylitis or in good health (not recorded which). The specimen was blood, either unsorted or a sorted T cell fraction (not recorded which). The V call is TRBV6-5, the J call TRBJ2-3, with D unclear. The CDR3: CAIVGTDTQYF. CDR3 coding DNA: TGTGCCATTGTCGGCACAGATACGCAGTATTTT.